A selection of T cell receptor beta chains follows, all from one sample in a study of a mutant IDH1 vaccine in newly diagnosed glioma. These receptors lack a known antigen. Only in-frame clones appear in the TCRdb table, and some are missing; sequencing was by immunoSEQ multiplex PCR. The table lists about 64,000 clones, around 84% of them singletons, with roughly 9% in the top ten. This sample comprised PBMCs, obtained from a glioma patient whose treatment included an IDH1 peptide vaccine. The receptors come from a woman aged 45-60 years with glioma. The CDR3 runs from the conserved cysteine through the conserved F or W. Fields, in order: D gene, J gene, CDR3 length, clone size, V gene, CDR3 protein, CDR3 DNA. The D gene is left open where the match is weak. A row's size may be missing; if present it is once, few, many or a size class.

D: .; J: TRBJ1-6; length: 15; size: .; V: TRBV18; CDR3: CASSKQRVNNSPLHF; DNA: TGTGCCAGCTCGAAACAGAGGGTTAATAATTCACCCCTCCACTTT
D: .; J: TRBJ2-7; length: 14; size: .; V: TRBV11-2; CDR3: CASSLDRQSYEQYF; DNA: TGTGCCAGCAGCTTAGATCGACAGTCCTACGAGCAGTACTTC
D: .; J: TRBJ2-1; length: 15; size: .; V: TRBV13; CDR3: CASTQGGEPYNEQFF; DNA: TGTGCCAGCACCCAGGGCGGGGAACCCTACAATGAGCAGTTCTTC
D: .; J: TRBJ2-7; length: 10; size: .; V: TRBV20-1; CDR3: CSARVREQYF; DNA: TGCAGTGCTAGGGTCCGCGAGCAGTACTTC
D: .; J: TRBJ1-2; length: 16; size: .; V: TRBV28; CDR3: CASSASTHGRNYGYTF; DNA: TGTGCCAGCAGTGCGTCGACTCACGGGCGGAACTATGGCTACACCTTC
D: TRBD1; J: TRBJ2-1; length: 15; size: .; V: TRBV6-6; CDR3: CASTDARTGSNEQFF; DNA: TGTGCCAGCACAGACGCACGGACAGGGAGTAATGAGCAGTTCTTC
D: .; J: TRBJ2-3; length: 14; size: .; V: TRBV5-1; CDR3: CASSLVASTDTQYF; DNA: TGCGCCAGCAGCTTGGTGGCTAGCACAGATACGCAGTATTTT
D: .; J: TRBJ2-3; length: 14; size: .; V: TRBV2; CDR3: CASSDWGFTDTQYF; DNA: TGTGCCAGCAGTGATTGGGGCTTCACAGATACGCAGTATTTT
D: TRBD1; J: TRBJ1-2; length: 16; size: .; V: TRBV28; CDR3: CASSLLDRVGGDGYTF; DNA: TGTGCCAGCAGTTTACTTGACAGGGTGGGAGGGGATGGCTACACCTTC
D: TRBD2; J: TRBJ2-7; length: 15; size: .; V: TRBV28; CDR3: CASSFIGAGGQEQYF; DNA: TGTGCCAGCAGTTTTATCGGAGCGGGGGGGCAAGAGCAGTACTTC
D: TRBD1; J: TRBJ2-3; length: 20; size: .; V: TRBV7-3; CDR3: CASSLSSGGRGLYSTDTQYF; DNA: TGTGCCAGCAGCTTAAGTTCTGGGGGCAGGGGGCTTTATAGCACAGATACGCAGTATTTT
D: TRBD2; J: TRBJ2-1; length: 15; size: once; V: TRBV6-4; CDR3: CASSDSGLADREQFF; DNA: TGTGCCAGCAGTGACTCGGGGCTAGCGGACCGTGAGCAGTTCTTC
D: TRBD1; J: TRBJ1-4; length: 14; size: .; V: TRBV10-3; CDR3: CAISQGASNEKLFF; DNA: TGTGCCATCAGCCAGGGGGCGAGTAATGAAAAACTGTTTTTT
D: TRBD1; J: TRBJ1-2; length: 11; size: once; V: TRBV7-9; CDR3: CASSLSGQDTF; DNA: TGTGCCAGCAGCTTATCTGGACAGGACACCTTC
D: .; J: TRBJ2-3; length: 19; size: .; V: TRBV4-1; CDR3: CASSTRLMGGLGSTDTQYF; DNA: TGCGCCAGCAGCACCCGGCTTATGGGGGGCCTGGGTAGCACAGATACGCAGTATTTT
D: TRBD1; J: TRBJ1-6; length: 15; size: .; V: TRBV13; CDR3: CASREGTGHNSPLHF; DNA: TGTGCCAGCAGGGAGGGGACAGGGCATAATTCACCCCTCCACTTT
D: .; J: TRBJ1-2; length: 13; size: .; V: TRBV7-2; CDR3: CASSPEGRYGYTF; DNA: TGTGCCAGCAGCCCAGAGGGCCGCTATGGCTACACCTTC
D: TRBD1; J: TRBJ2-3; length: 14; size: .; V: TRBV7-9; CDR3: CASSLQGAGDTQYF; DNA: TGTGCCAGCAGCTTACAGGGGGCGGGGGATACGCAGTATTTT
D: .; J: TRBJ2-3; length: 13; size: .; V: TRBV5-1; CDR3: CASSLDIADTQYF; DNA: TGCGCCAGCAGCTTGGACATAGCGGATACGCAGTATTTT
D: .; J: TRBJ1-3; length: 13; size: .; V: TRBV6-5; CDR3: CASGRASGNTIYF; DNA: TGTGCCAGCGGGCGGGCCTCTGGAAACACCATATATTTT
D: .; J: TRBJ2-2; length: 14; size: .; V: TRBV2; CDR3: CASRELGNTGELFF; DNA: TGTGCCAGCAGAGAACTGGGGAACACCGGGGAGCTGTTTTTT
D: .; J: TRBJ2-5; length: 13; size: .; V: TRBV18; CDR3: CAGHGTREETQYF; DNA: TGTGCCGGACATGGGACACGCGAAGAGACCCAGTACTTC
D: .; J: TRBJ2-5; length: 16; size: .; V: TRBV4-3; CDR3: CASSQVGGGPQETQYF; DNA: TGCGCCAGCAGCCAAGTTGGAGGGGGCCCCCAAGAGACCCAGTACTTC
D: TRBD1; J: TRBJ2-2; length: 14; size: .; V: TRBV2; CDR3: CASKGQANTGELFF; DNA: TGTGCCAGCAAGGGACAGGCGAACACCGGGGAGCTGTTTTTT
D: .; J: TRBJ1-5; length: 16; size: .; V: TRBV9; CDR3: CASSVPDRYSNQPQHF; DNA: TGTGCCAGCAGCGTTCCCGACAGGTATAGCAATCAGCCCCAGCATTTT
D: TRBD1; J: TRBJ1-2; length: 15; size: .; V: TRBV4-1; CDR3: CASSQWTGVDYGYTF; DNA: TGCGCCAGCAGCCAGTGGACAGGGGTGGACTATGGCTACACCTTC
D: TRBD1; J: TRBJ1-6; length: 15; size: .; V: TRBV27; CDR3: CASRLGQGFNSPLHF; DNA: TGTGCCAGCAGGCTCGGACAGGGATTTAATTCACCCCTCCACTTT
D: .; J: TRBJ1-2; length: 12; size: once; V: TRBV6-5; CDR3: CASRQGYGGYTF; DNA: TGTGCCAGCAGACAGGGCTATGGGGGCTACACCTTC
D: .; J: TRBJ1-3; length: 15; size: few; V: TRBV7-6; CDR3: CASSLSGNSGNTIYF; DNA: TGTGCCAGCAGCTTAAGCGGGAACTCTGGAAACACCATATATTTT
D: TRBD1; J: TRBJ2-3; length: 16; size: .; V: TRBV14; CDR3: CASSLPGTGMRNTQYF; DNA: TGTGCCAGCAGCCTACCCGGGACAGGGATGAGAAATACGCAGTATTTT
D: .; J: TRBJ2-2; length: 15; size: .; V: TRBV9; CDR3: CASSVGGRNTGELFF; DNA: TGTGCCAGCAGCGTAGGGGGGCGGAACACCGGGGAGCTGTTTTTT
D: .; J: TRBJ2-5; length: 12; size: .; V: TRBV11-2; CDR3: CASNWGGETQYF; DNA: TGTGCCAGCAACTGGGGCGGAGAGACCCAGTACTTC
D: TRBD1; J: TRBJ2-3; length: 13; size: .; V: TRBV10-3; CDR3: CAITGTGADTQYF; DNA: TGTGCCATCACAGGGACAGGGGCAGATACGCAGTATTTT
D: TRBD1; J: TRBJ1-5; length: 15; size: .; V: TRBV10-3; CDR3: CAISAGQGSNQPQHF; DNA: TGTGCCATCAGCGCGGGACAGGGAAGCAATCAGCCCCAGCATTTT
D: .; J: TRBJ2-7; length: 13; size: .; V: TRBV6-1; CDR3: CSIRLDRTYEQYF; DNA: TGTTCCATCCGGTTAGACAGAACCTACGAGCAGTACTTC
D: .; J: TRBJ1-3; length: 13; size: .; V: TRBV5-4; CDR3: CASSSSSGNTIYF; DNA: TGTGCCAGCAGCTCCTCAAGTGGAAACACCATATATTTT
D: .; J: TRBJ2-2; length: 16; size: .; V: TRBV4-2; CDR3: CASSQFPGDNTGELFF; DNA: TGTGCCAGCAGCCAATTTCCAGGGGATAACACCGGGGAGCTGTTTTTT
D: .; J: TRBJ1-2; length: 14; size: .; V: TRBV6-5; CDR3: CASSYDTGGDGYTF; DNA: TGTGCCAGCAGTTACGATACGGGGGGCGATGGCTACACCTTC
D: .; J: TRBJ1-6; length: 17; size: .; V: TRBV4-1; CDR3: CASSQVYRSSYNSPLHF; DNA: TGCGCCAGCAGCCAAGTCTACCGGAGCTCCTATAATTCACCCCTCCACTTT
D: .; J: TRBJ2-7; length: 11; size: .; V: TRBV28; CDR3: CASTVAYEQYF; DNA: TGTGCCAGCACCGTTGCCTACGAGCAGTACTTC
D: .; J: TRBJ1-2; length: 14; size: .; V: TRBV5-6; CDR3: CASSLFTTNYGYTF; DNA: TGTGCCAGCAGCTTGTTCACAACTAACTATGGCTACACCTTC